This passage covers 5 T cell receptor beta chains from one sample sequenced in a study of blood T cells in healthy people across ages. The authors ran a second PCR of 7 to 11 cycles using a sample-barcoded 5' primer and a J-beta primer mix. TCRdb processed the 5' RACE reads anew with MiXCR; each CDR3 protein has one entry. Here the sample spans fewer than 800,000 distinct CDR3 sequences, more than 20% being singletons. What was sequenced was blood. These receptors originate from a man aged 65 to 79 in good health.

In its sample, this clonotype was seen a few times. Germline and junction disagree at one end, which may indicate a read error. The CDR3 sequence: CASSLSAENLLFF. The CDR3 DNA follows: TGTGCCAGTAGCTTGAGTGCCGAAAATTTGCTGTTTTTT. J is TRBJ1-4 and V is TRBV5-6, with D hard to call. The CDR3 consists of 13 residues. Germline-derived CDR1 and CDR2 are SGHDT and YYEEEE.

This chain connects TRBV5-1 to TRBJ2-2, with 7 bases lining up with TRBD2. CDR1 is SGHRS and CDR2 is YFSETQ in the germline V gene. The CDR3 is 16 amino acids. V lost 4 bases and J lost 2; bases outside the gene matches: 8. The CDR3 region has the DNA TGCGCCAGCAGCCTGGCTCCTAGCGGAAACACCGGGGAGCTGTTTTTT. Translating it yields CASSLAPSGNTGELFF.

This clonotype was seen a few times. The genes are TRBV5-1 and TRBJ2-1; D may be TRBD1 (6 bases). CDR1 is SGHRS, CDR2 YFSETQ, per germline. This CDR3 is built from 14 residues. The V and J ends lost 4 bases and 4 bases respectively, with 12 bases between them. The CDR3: CASSMRTEYNEQFF. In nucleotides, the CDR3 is TGCGCCAGCAGCATGAGGACAGAATACAATGAGCAGTTCTTC. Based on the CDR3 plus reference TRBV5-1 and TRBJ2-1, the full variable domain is KAGVTQTPRYLIKTRGQQVTLSCSPISGHRSVSWYQQTPGQGLQFLFEYFSETQRNKGNFPGRFSGRQFSNSRSEMNVSTLELGDSALYLCASSMRTEYNEQFFGPGTRLTVL.

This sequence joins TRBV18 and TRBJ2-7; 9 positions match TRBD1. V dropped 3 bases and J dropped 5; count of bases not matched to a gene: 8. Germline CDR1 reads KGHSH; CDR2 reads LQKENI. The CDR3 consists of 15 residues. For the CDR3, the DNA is TGTGCCAGCTCACCGCAACAGGGGGCGTATAACGAGCAGTACTTC. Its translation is CASSPQQGAYNEQYF.

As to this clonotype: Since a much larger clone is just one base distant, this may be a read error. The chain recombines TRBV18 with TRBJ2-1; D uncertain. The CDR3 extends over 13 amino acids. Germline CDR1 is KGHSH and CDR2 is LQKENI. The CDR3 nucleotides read TGTGCCAGCGCACCACAATCATGGGATGAGCAGTTCTTC. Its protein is CASAPQSWDEQFF.